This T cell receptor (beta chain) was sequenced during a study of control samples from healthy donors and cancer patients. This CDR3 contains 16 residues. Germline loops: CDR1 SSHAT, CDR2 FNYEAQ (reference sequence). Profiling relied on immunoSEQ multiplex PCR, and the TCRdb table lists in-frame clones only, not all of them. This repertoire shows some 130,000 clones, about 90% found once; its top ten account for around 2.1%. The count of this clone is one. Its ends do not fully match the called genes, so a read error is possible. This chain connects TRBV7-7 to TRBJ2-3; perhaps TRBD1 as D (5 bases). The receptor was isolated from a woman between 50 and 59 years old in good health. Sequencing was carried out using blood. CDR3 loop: CASSLEAPGSTDTQYF. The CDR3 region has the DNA TGTGCTAGCAGCTTAGAGGCCCCAGGGAGCACAGATACGCAGTATTTT.